Reported below is one TCR beta chain. Measured with immunoSEQ multiplex PCR; TCRdb has only the in-frame clones, and not every one. Of fewer than 90,000 clones in the sample, roughly 95% were seen once. The sample is drawn from a study of cytomegalovirus exposure and HLA in healthy donors. The sequence was obtained from a woman in her late teens or twenties in good health and CMV-seropositive. Sequenced input: PBMCs.

CDR3 protein: CSVFDRGREDYGYTF. As DNA, the CDR3 is TGCAGCGTTTTTGACAGGGGGCGCGAGGACTATGGCTACACCTTC. The rearrangement uses TRBV29-1 and TRBJ1-2, with 10 positions matching TRBD1. V was clipped by 5 bases and J by 3 bases; unmatched bases: 9. From germline, CDR1 is SQVTM and CDR2 ANQGSEA. This CDR3 has 15 residues.